This TCR beta chain derives from a study of CD8+ T cells in alopecia areata. Looking at the study overall: Once tofacitinib had been taken for 6 to 18 months, 6 months off drug followed.

As to this clone: Its matching antigen is unknown.

The authors extracted RNA and reverse transcribed it into cDNA as the sequencing template. TCRdb keeps only in-frame clones here, not all; method: immunoSEQ multiplex PCR. In the table there are roughly 220,000 clones, 35% to 40% of which are singletons. Trimming stripped 0 bases from V and 1 base from J, with 6 bases between. Germline V gene lookup returns CDR1 GTSNPN and CDR2 SVGIG (reference sequence). The CDR3 extends over 13 amino acids. Sample treatment: oral pan-JAK inhibitor, 5-10 mg twice daily. General study points: In lesional scalp, particularly from alopecia totalis/universalis, clonality was higher than in normal scalp. Many expanded lesional clones persisted during tofacitinib (in both scalp and blood). The link between baseline CD8+ expansion and response remains uncertain with one nonresponder.

The TCR comes from a human donor with alopecia areata. The source material was CD4+ T cells sorted from blood, sampled between weeks 30 and 35, from a patient treated with tofacitinib. This chain joins TRBV30 and TRBJ1-1; D call uncertain. CDR3 loop: CAWSVGTNTEAFF. CDR3 coding DNA: TGTGCCTGGAGTGTAGGTACGAACACTGAAGCTTTCTTT.